These 28 T cell receptor beta chains originate from one sample sequenced in a study of blood T cell repertoires in COVID-19. Generated by immunoSEQ multiplex PCR, the TCRdb table keeps only in-frame clones and is missing some. This table has under 45,000 clones, under 90% appearing once. The specimen was peripheral blood. The source is a human donor in a cohort sampled during active COVID-19.

V gene TRBV20-1 combines with J gene TRBJ2-3; D is undetermined. The CDR3 is 11 amino acids. Deletions cut 3 bases from V and 1 base from J, with 2 bases between. The germline CDR1 and CDR2 sequences are DFQATT and SNEGSKA (reference sequence). The CDR3 DNA sequence: TGCAGTGCTAGCGGCACAGATACGCAGTATTTT. This encodes CSASGTDTQYF.

This chain uses TRBV6-1 with TRBJ2-4, with D maybe TRBD1 (5 bases). The V gene's germline CDR1 is MNHNS and CDR2 SASEGT. V was shortened by 3 bases and J by 0 bases, with 21 bases between the two germline ends. There are 19 residues in the CDR3. The CDR3 nucleotides are TGTGCCAGCAGTGATGCGTCAGGGAATCACGTTCTAGCCAAAAACATTCAGTACTTC. It is translated as CASSDASGNHVLAKNIQYF.

The chain has TRBV28 and TRBJ1-4, with D perhaps matching TRBD1 (6 bases). This CDR3 is built from 14 residues. CDR1 MDHEN and CDR2 SYDVKM come from the germline V gene. With 4 bases removed from V and 7 bases from J, the gap between germline ends came to 13 bases. The CDR3 spells CASSSKGGGEKLFF. The CDR3 DNA is TGTGCCAGCAGTTCTAAGGGGGGGGGTGAAAAACTGTTTTTT.

The rearrangement uses TRBV12-3 or TRBV12-4 and TRBJ2-1; no firm D call. V lost 2 bases and J lost 4, with 6 bases in between. The CDR3 is made up of 13 amino acids. This CDR3 is CASSLIEYNEQFF. The CDR3, as DNA: TGTGCCAGCAGTTTAATAGAGTACAATGAGCAGTTCTTC.

The rearrangement uses TRBV29-1 and TRBJ1-5; TRBD1 might be the D (6 bases). CDR1 is SQVTM and CDR2 is ANQGSEA in the germline V gene. V was cut by 0 bases and J by 0 bases, with 12 bases left in between. The CDR3 contains 16 residues. CDR3 DNA sequence: TGCAGCGTTGAAGAAAATGACAGGCATAGCAATCAGCCCCAGCATTTT. This encodes CSVEENDRHSNQPQHF.

The count of this clone is one. The chain links TRBV2 to TRBJ2-1, with TRBD2 matching over 7 bases. The trim removed 6 bases at V and 6 bases at J, leaving 5 bases unmatched. The CDR3 sequence is 13 residues long. Germline assignment: CDR1 SNHLY and CDR2 FYNNEI. The CDR3 here is CASRSPGGNEQFF. The CDR3 coding sequence is TGTGCCAGCAGGTCGCCGGGGGGCAATGAGCAGTTCTTC.

The chain couples TRBV4-3 to TRBJ1-2; 8 bases match TRBD1. J lost 6 bases, V lost 1 base, and 7 bases had no gene match. In germline, CDR1 is LGHNA, CDR2 YSLEER. The CDR3 covers 15 residues. CDR3 residues: CASSQAPQGANGYTF. CDR3 nucleotide sequence: TGCGCCAGCAGCCAAGCCCCCCAGGGGGCTAATGGCTACACCTTC.

This clone occurred once. The V gene is TRBV15, the J gene TRBJ1-1; D is uncertain. CDR3 size: 15 residues. CDR1 LNHNV and CDR2 YYDKDF come from the germline V gene (reference sequence). With 1 base removed from V and 1 base from J, the gap between germline ends came to 10 bases. Written as DNA, the CDR3 is TGTGCCACCAGCAGAGTGTTGGCCGAGAACACTGAAGCTTTCTTT. This codes for CATSRVLAENTEAFF. The whole variable domain, filled in from reference TRBV15 and TRBJ1-1, reads DAMVIQNPRYQVTQFGKPVTLSCSQTLNHNVMYWYQQKSSQAPKLLFHYYDKDFNNEADTPDNFQSRRPNTSFCFLDIRSPGLGDTAMYLCATSRVLAENTEAFFGQGTRLTVV.

V is TRBV6-4 and J is TRBJ2-1; 7 bases agree with TRBD1. The CDR3 is 13 amino acids. V shed 8 bases and J 6 bases; nucleotides not matched to a gene: 7. Germline values: CDR1 MRHNA, CDR2 SNTAGT. The CDR3 loop is CASGGQLLNEQFF. CDR3 nucleotide sequence: TGTGCCAGCGGGGGACAGCTTCTCAATGAGCAGTTCTTC.

In its sample, this clone was seen a few times. The chain joins TRBV27 to TRBJ2-1; D perhaps matches TRBD1 (7 bases). V gave up 7 bases and J gave up 6 bases, with 22 bases separating them. Per the germline V gene, CDR1 is MNHEY and CDR2 is SMNVEV (reference sequence). There are 16 residues in the CDR3. The CDR3: CASTQTGWGARNEQFF. The CDR3 DNA sequence: TGTGCCAGCACCCAGACAGGGTGGGGGGCGCGCAATGAGCAGTTCTTC.

The chain has TRBV27 and TRBJ2-7, with 8 bases matching TRBD1. After removal of 7 bases from V and 6 bases from J, the junction contained 2 bases not matched to a gene. The CDR3 is 11 amino acids. The V gene's germline CDR1 is MNHEY and CDR2 SMNVEV (reference sequence). This chain's CDR3 is CASKTGGEQYV. The DNA for the CDR3 is TGTGCCAGCAAAACAGGGGGCGAGCAGTACGTC.

The rearrangement joins TRBV2 to TRBJ1-6; 7 bases map to TRBD1. V was pared by 7 bases and J by 6 bases, with 6 bases of the junction left unmatched. In germline, CDR1 is SNHLY, CDR2 FYNNEI. The CDR3 extends over 14 amino acids. The CDR3 DNA reads TGTGCCAGCACAGGGGGTGTGTCTAATTCACCCCTCCACTTT. It yields the protein CASTGGVSNSPLHF.

The chain links TRBV15 to TRBJ2-5; 9 bases match TRBD2. Germline CDR1 and CDR2: LNHNV and YYDKDF (reference sequence). Losses at the gene ends were 4 bases for V and 5 bases for J; bases not matched to a gene: 5. CDR3 length: 14 residues. The CDR3 loop reads CATSTERGVETQYF. In nucleotides, the CDR3 is TGTGCCACCAGCACCGAGCGGGGGGTGGAGACCCAGTACTTC.

V and J are TRBV15 and TRBJ2-5; 10 bases map to TRBD2. Per the germline V gene, CDR1 is LNHNV and CDR2 is YYDKDF (reference sequence). The V segment lost 0 bases and the J segment 5 bases; nucleotides outside the gene matches: 6. The length of the CDR3 is 16 residues. In DNA, the CDR3 is TGTGCCACCAGCAGAGATCCCACTAGCGGGGTGGAGACCCAGTACTTC. Encoded protein: CATSRDPTSGVETQYF.

The chain joins TRBV6-2 or TRBV6-3 to TRBJ2-1; D is ambiguous. The CDR3 runs 16 residues. Germline values: CDR1 MNHEY, CDR2 SVGEGT. V was trimmed by 2 bases and J by 0 bases, leaving 11 bases between them. The CDR3 loop is CASSYPRVSSYNEQFF. In DNA, the CDR3 is TGTGCCAGCAGTTACCCTAGAGTCTCCTCCTACAATGAGCAGTTCTTC.

This clone has only one observation. CDR3 amino acids: CASSVDRGQETQYF. Written as DNA, the CDR3 is TGTGCCAGCAGCGTAGACCGGGGACAAGAGACCCAGTACTTC. V usage is TRBV9 and J usage is TRBJ2-5, with D possibly TRBD2 on 5 matching bases. Trimming removed 0 bases at V and 2 bases at J, with 8 bases between. This CDR3 spans 14 amino acids. Germline CDR1 SGDLS, CDR2 YYNGEE. The entire variable domain, with the rest obtained from reference TRBV9 and TRBJ2-5, is as follows: DSGVTQTPKHLITATGQRVTLRCSPRSGDLSVYWYQQSLDQGLQFLIQYYNGEERAKGNILERFSAQQFPDLHSELNLSSLELGDSALYFCASSVDRGQETQYFGPGTRLLVL.

The chain couples TRBV27 to TRBJ2-2; TRBD1 might be the D (5 bases). The CDR3 has 15 residues. From germline, CDR1 is MNHEY and CDR2 SMNVEV (reference sequence). The V end lost 4 bases, the J end lost 0 bases, and 9 bases lay between the germline ends. As DNA, the CDR3 is TGTGCCAGCAGTTATCAGGGCTCGAACACCGGGGAGCTGTTTTTT. It is translated as CASSYQGSNTGELFF.

This clone appeared a single time. V usage is TRBV2 and J usage is TRBJ2-5; TRBD1 aligns across 9 bases. There are 15 residues in the CDR3. CDR1 and CDR2 from the germline V gene are SNHLY and FYNNEI. V lost 5 bases and J lost 1; bases outside the gene matches: 5. This CDR3 reads CASSRDRVSQETQYF. DNA of the CDR3: TGTGCCAGCAGTCGGGACAGGGTGTCCCAAGAGACCCAGTACTTC.

V usage is TRBV5-1 and J usage is TRBJ2-5; a weak D match, TRBD1 (6 bases). The ends were cut back, 4 bases at V and 9 bases at J, with 13 bases in the middle. CDR1 and CDR2 (germline): SGHRS, YFSETQ. The CDR3 runs to 12 residues. CDR3 sequence (DNA): TGCGCCAGCAGCCGACACGAGGGGGCCCAGTACTTC. The encoded protein is CASSRHEGAQYF.

The J gene is TRBJ2-2, the V gene TRBV19, with 7 bases lining up with TRBD2. V lost 3 bases and J lost 0; bases outside the gene matches: 4. Germline-derived CDR1 and CDR2 are LNHDA and SQIVND (reference sequence). This CDR3 has 16 residues. The CDR3 here is CASSISGGANTGELFF. CDR3 coding DNA: TGTGCCAGTAGTATTTCGGGAGGCGCGAACACCGGGGAGCTGTTTTTT.

This clone was recorded only once. The chain uses TRBV14 and TRBJ1-4; 9 bases fit TRBD1. Germline V gene lookup returns CDR1 SGHDN and CDR2 FVKESK. This CDR3 is 15 amino acids long. The ends lost 2 bases at V and 8 bases at J; junction bases unmatched: 6. CDR3 residues: CASSQRRDRDEKLFF. CDR3 in DNA: TGTGCCAGCAGCCAACGAAGGGACAGGGACGAAAAACTGTTTTTT.

This chain links TRBV5-1 with TRBJ1-1; no clear D. This CDR3 comprises 13 residues. V was clipped by 6 bases and J by 0 bases, with 9 bases between them. Per the germline V gene, CDR1 is SGHRS and CDR2 is YFSETQ. CDR3 sequence (DNA): TGCGCCAGCACCTACGGAGTGAACACTGAAGCTTTCTTT. It is translated as CASTYGVNTEAFF.

This clone was seen a single time. The genes are TRBV6-6 and TRBJ2-1; 8 bases fit TRBD2. The CDR3 consists of 13 residues. Germline CDR1 MNHNY, CDR2 SVGAGI (reference sequence). Trimming at V came to 5 bases and at J to 10 bases, leaving 7 bases not matched to a gene. Here the CDR3 DNA reads TGTGCCAGCAGTCCGGCGGGGGGTCGGGAGCAGTTCTTC. It codes for CASSPAGGREQFF.

The chain joins TRBV6-2 or TRBV6-3 to TRBJ2-3, with 11 positions matching TRBD2. Germline V CDR1 and CDR2: MNHEY, SVGEGT. V was pared by 4 bases and J by 0 bases, with 9 bases of the junction left unmatched. The CDR3 loop spans 18 amino acids. Here the CDR3 DNA reads TGTGCCAGCAGTTTCCAGACTAGCGGGGTTTCTAGCACAGATACGCAGTATTTT. Translated, it gives CASSFQTSGVSSTDTQYF.

V usage is TRBV7-2 and J usage is TRBJ2-2, with TRBD2 as a possible D gene (5 bases). V dropped 1 base and J dropped 0 bases, with 6 bases sitting between them. Germline V gene lookup returns CDR1 SGHTA and CDR2 FQGNSA. The CDR3 has 15 amino acids. The CDR3 region is CASSLGRANTGELFF. The CDR3 DNA is TGTGCCAGCAGCTTAGGGCGGGCGAACACCGGGGAGCTGTTTTTT.

This chain uses TRBV27 with TRBJ1-4; D is possibly TRBD1 (6 bases). Trimming took off 7 bases at V and 3 bases at J, with 12 bases between the two ends. The CDR3 loop spans 14 amino acids. Germline loops: CDR1 MNHEY, CDR2 SMNVEV (reference sequence). The CDR3 is CASTPAGANEKLFF. DNA for the CDR3: TGTGCCAGCACCCCGGCAGGGGCTAATGAAAAACTGTTTTTT.

Ten or more counts support this clone. This chain links TRBV7-9 with TRBJ2-3; possibly TRBD2 for D (5 bases). V was pared by 6 bases and J by 1 base, with 17 bases between. The CDR3 is 16 residues long. The germline V gene encodes CDR1 SEHNR and CDR2 FQNEAQ (reference sequence). Here the CDR3 reads CASSLRRVAGTDTQYF. The DNA for the CDR3 is TGTGCCAGCAGTTTACGGCGGGTCGCAGGCACAGATACGCAGTATTTT.

The chain is built from TRBV10-3 and TRBJ2-7; TRBD1 matches 10 bases. Trimming took 3 bases from V and 1 from J; bases not matched to a gene: 3. The germline CDR1 and CDR2 sequences are ENHRY and SYGVKD. The CDR3 length is 15 residues. CDR3 loop: CAISDRDRGSYEQYF. CDR3 DNA: TGTGCCATCAGTGATAGGGACAGGGGTTCCTACGAGCAGTACTTC.